This entry features one T cell receptor beta chain sequence. The repertoire was sequenced with immunoSEQ multiplex PCR; TCRdb's copy has only in-frame clones and lacks some. The sample consists of roughly 100,000 clones, roughly 80% of them appearing once. This CDR3 spans 16 amino acids. Germline CDR1 SGHTA, CDR2 FQGNSA. V lost 5 bases to trimming and J lost 4 bases; unmatched junction nucleotides: 12. This record belongs to a study of OX40 agonist ivuxolimab in advanced cancers. This clonotype was sampled from an adult with an advanced solid tumor such as melanoma, head and neck, liver or kidney cancer. The material was CD4+ or CD8+ T cells sorted from blood, obtained in a trial of the OX40 agonist ivuxolimab. V usage is TRBV7-2 and J usage is TRBJ2-5, with TRBD1 matching 8 bases. CDR3 sequence: CASSPPGDRSRETQYF. The CDR3 DNA follows: TGTGCCAGCAGCCCCCCCGGGGACAGGAGTAGAGAGACCCAGTACTTC.